This TCR beta chain appears in the sequencing data of a study of blood T cell repertoires in COVID-19. Turning to the study itself: Samples came from the United States, Italy and Spain, spanning acute and convalescent COVID-19.

The authors' processing: Reference gene primer amplification gave nucleated cell count estimates. Some clones are missing from TCRdb's copy, which holds only in-frame ones; the method was immunoSEQ multiplex PCR. V, J and clone size derive from that table, while D and trimming were established from the DNA sequence. The repertoire includes 50,000 to 75,000 clones, 90% to 95% of them detected once, and over 7.5% sits in the top ten. CDR3 length: 14 amino acids. Trimming pared 3 bases from V and 8 bases from J, leaving 16 bases between. From germline, CDR1 is MDHEN and CDR2 SYDVKM. The sequence derives from a human donor in a cohort sampled during active COVID-19. The chain links TRBV28 to TRBJ1-1; D is uncertain. Sequenced sample: peripheral blood. In DNA form, the CDR3 reads TGTGCCAGCAGTTTTTTGGGCCAGGCTTGGGAAGCTTTCTTT. Translated, it gives CASSFLGQAWEAFF. The entire variable domain, with the rest obtained from reference TRBV28 and TRBJ1-1, is as follows: DVKVTQSSRYLVKRTGEKVFLECVQDMDHENMFWYRQDPGLGLRLIYFSYDVKMKEKGDIPEGYSVSREKKERFSLILESASTNQTSMYLCASSFLGQAWEAFFGQGTRLTVV.